These 22 T cell receptor beta chains came from one sample sequenced in a study of OX40 agonist ivuxolimab in advanced cancers. The library was prepared using the immunoSEQ multiplex PCR assay. TCRdb re-hosts the immuneACCESS table, in-frame sequences only. Its copies lack some clones; in the studies checked, an unresolved V gene accounts for under half of them, and the cause for the rest is not known. This sample holds tens of thousands of clones; 80% to 90% were observed only once. 4% of the sample is in the top ten clones. The sample in question was CD4+ or CD8+ T cells sorted from blood, obtained in a trial of the OX40 agonist ivuxolimab. These receptors were collected from an adult with an advanced solid tumor such as melanoma, head and neck, liver or kidney cancer.

The rearrangement links TRBV28 to TRBJ1-2; D remains ambiguous. This CDR3 is 15 amino acids long. Trimming pared 5 bases from V and 5 bases from J, leaving 18 bases between. Germline V gene lookup returns CDR1 MDHEN and CDR2 SYDVKM. The CDR3 reads CASSLNMGNEYGYTF. The CDR3 bases are TGTGCCAGCAGTCTTAACATGGGGAATGAGTATGGCTACACCTTC.

This clone was seen a handful of times. The chain is built from TRBV30 and TRBJ1-6; tentatively, D is TRBD1 (5 bases). V was cut by 5 bases and J by 0 bases, with 5 bases left in between. Germline lookup yields CDR1 GTSNPN and CDR2 SVGIG (reference sequence). This CDR3 is built from 13 residues. DNA for the CDR3: TGTGCCTGGCAGGGCTCCTATAATTCACCCCTCCACTTT. Translated, it gives CAWQGSYNSPLHF.

This chain joins TRBV27 and TRBJ1-1; D is unresolved. CDR1 MNHEY and CDR2 SMNVEV come from the germline V gene (reference sequence). V gave up 8 bases and J gave up 1 base, with 11 bases separating them. The CDR3 is 13 amino acids. CDR3 amino acids: CASRSRRNTEAFF. CDR3 nucleotide sequence: TGTGCCAGCCGTTCAAGGCGGAACACTGAAGCTTTCTTT.

The chain uses TRBV15 and TRBJ2-6; D is unclear. The length of the CDR3 is 17 residues. Looked up from germline, CDR1 is LNHNV and CDR2 is YYDKDF (reference sequence). The V and J ends lost 6 bases and 0 bases respectively, with 15 bases between them. CDR3 amino acids: CATSPRAGSSGANVLTF. CDR3 coding DNA: TGTGCCACCAGTCCCCGGGCCGGCAGCTCTGGGGCCAACGTCCTGACTTTC. The full variable domain, completed using reference TRBV15 and TRBJ2-6, is DAMVIQNPRYQVTQFGKPVTLSCSQTLNHNVMYWYQQKSSQAPKLLFHYYDKDFNNEADTPDNFQSRRPNTSFCFLDIRSPGLGDTAMYLCATSPRAGSSGANVLTFGAGSRLTVL.

The chain employs TRBV15 and TRBJ1-5, with D uncertain. Looked up from germline, CDR1 is LNHNV and CDR2 is YYDKDF (reference sequence). The CDR3 loop spans 14 amino acids. Trimming pared 0 bases from V and 9 bases from J, leaving 12 bases between. The DNA for the CDR3 is TGTGCCACCAGCAGAGATTATAATGGCGGGCCCCAGCATTTT. Translating it yields CATSRDYNGGPQHF. The full variable domain, in which reference TRBV15 and TRBJ1-5 provide the parts outside the CDR3, is DAMVIQNPRYQVTQFGKPVTLSCSQTLNHNVMYWYQQKSSQAPKLLFHYYDKDFNNEADTPDNFQSRRPNTSFCFLDIRSPGLGDTAMYLCATSRDYNGGPQHFGDGTRLSIL.

The rearrangement uses TRBV5-1 and TRBJ1-5; tentative D call: TRBD1 (5 bases). Germline-derived CDR1 and CDR2 are SGHRS and YFSETQ. This CDR3 has 15 residues. Trimming shortened V by 4 bases and J by 1 base, and 12 bases separated the two germline ends. This CDR3 reads CASSLGGRSNQPQHF. DNA for the CDR3: TGCGCCAGCAGCCTTGGGGGTCGAAGCAATCAGCCCCAGCATTTT.

This rearrangement joins TRBV2 to TRBJ2-1; 7 bases match TRBD1. The CDR3 length is 16 residues. The germline gives CDR1 SNHLY, CDR2 FYNNEI. J was trimmed by 0 bases and V by 6 bases; bases with no gene match: 8. The CDR3 region has the DNA TGTGCCAGCAGGACCCGGACAGGAAGCTCCTACAATGAGCAGTTCTTC. Translating gives CASRTRTGSSYNEQFF.

As DNA, the CDR3 is TGTGCCACCGAGGCGGGGGGATCCTACGAGCAGTACTTC. This codes for CATEAGGSYEQYF. The chain uses TRBV7-9 and TRBJ2-7; 8 bases are a match to TRBD2. The ends lost 10 bases at V and 1 base at J; junction bases unmatched: 6. In germline, CDR1 is SEHNR, CDR2 FQNEAQ (reference sequence). CDR3 length equals 13 residues.

The chain couples TRBV9 to TRBJ2-1; possibly TRBD2 for D (6 bases). The germline gives CDR1 SGDLS, CDR2 YYNGEE. This CDR3 spans 15 amino acids. V lost 4 bases, J lost 2 bases, and 13 bases lay in between. As DNA, the CDR3 is TGTGCCAGCAGCTCCGACGGGAGCCCCTACAATGAGCAGTTCTTC. Its translation is CASSSDGSPYNEQFF.

The chain recombines TRBV18 with TRBJ1-5; D gene unclear. The CDR3 has 14 residues. V gave up 5 bases and J gave up 4 bases, with 12 bases separating them. Germline V gives CDR1 KGHSH, CDR2 LQKENI. CDR3 in amino acids: CASSRLSGNQPQHF. The CDR3 DNA is TGTGCCAGCTCAAGGTTATCGGGGAATCAGCCCCAGCATTTT.

V and J are TRBV18 and TRBJ1-4; no definite D call. Germline V gene sequence: CDR1 KGHSH, CDR2 LQKENI. The CDR3 sequence is 18 residues long. V dropped 3 bases and J dropped 1 base, with 18 bases sitting between them. The CDR3 coding sequence is TGTGCCAGCTCACCTAACGTACTCACGGGGATAACTAATGAAAAACTGTTTTTT. It yields the protein CASSPNVLTGITNEKLFF.

This clone showed up just a few times. The chain carries TRBV28 and TRBJ2-7, with TRBD2 matching 7 bases. This CDR3 has 15 residues. Germline CDR1 reads MDHEN; CDR2 reads SYDVKM. V shed 5 bases, J shed 0 bases, and the junction held 7 bases outside the gene matches. The CDR3 nucleotides read TGTGCCAGCAGTCCTTGGGGGGGGACCTCCTACGAGCAGTACTTC. Translated: CASSPWGGTSYEQYF. Filled out from reference TRBV28 and TRBJ2-7, the complete variable domain reads DVKVTQSSRYLVKRTGEKVFLECVQDMDHENMFWYRQDPGLGLRLIYFSYDVKMKEKGDIPEGYSVSREKKERFSLILESASTNQTSMYLCASSPWGGTSYEQYFGPGTRLTVT.

The chain employs TRBV4-2 and TRBJ1-5; unclear D gene. The V gene lost 2 bases and the J gene lost 4 bases, with 6 bases spanning the gap. Germline CDR1 LGHNA, CDR2 YNFKEQ. This CDR3 is built from 13 residues. As DNA, the CDR3 is TGTGCCAGCAGCCAACGGGCGAATCAGCCCCAGCATTTT. It specifies CASSQRANQPQHF.

This clone was seen a few times. This chain joins TRBV6-4 and TRBJ2-7; 7 positions agree with TRBD1. The junction had 5 bases not matched to a gene; V was cut back by 0 bases and J by 0 bases. Germline V CDR1 and CDR2: MRHNA, SNTAGT. The CDR3 is 16 residues long. The DNA of the CDR3 is TGTGCCAGCAGTGACTCAGACAGGGACCTCTCCTACGAGCAGTACTTC. Its protein is CASSDSDRDLSYEQYF.

Here the CDR3 DNA reads TGTGCCAGCAGCCGTCAAGAGACCCAGTACTTC. This gives the protein CASSRQETQYF. This chain links TRBV5-6 with TRBJ2-5; no definite D call. CDR3 length: 11 amino acids. Germline V lookup: CDR1 SGHDT, CDR2 YYEEEE. Trimming left V 4 bases short and J 2 bases short, with 3 bases between.

V is TRBV5-1 and J is TRBJ1-2; D ambiguous. Germline assignment: CDR1 SGHRS and CDR2 YFSETQ. This CDR3 region has 12 residues. V was clipped by 0 bases and J by 6 bases, with 6 bases between them. CDR3 sequence (DNA): TGCGCCAGCAGCTTGGGAGGGCATGGCTACACCTTC. As protein: CASSLGGHGYTF. The full variable domain, its missing parts supplied by reference TRBV5-1 and TRBJ1-2, is KAGVTQTPRYLIKTRGQQVTLSCSPISGHRSVSWYQQTPGQGLQFLFEYFSETQRNKGNFPGRFSGRQFSNSRSEMNVSTLELGDSALYLCASSLGGHGYTFGSGTRLTVV.

The chain couples TRBV7-2 to TRBJ2-5; the match to TRBD2 covers 7 bases. V was clipped by 4 bases and J by 4 bases; unmatched bases: 9. Germline values: CDR1 SGHTA, CDR2 FQGNSA. CDR3 length: 15 amino acids. In nucleotides, the CDR3 is TGTGCCAGCAGCTCCTCAGGAGCGGGAAGAGAGACCCAGTACTTC. Translated: CASSSSGAGRETQYF.

The chain couples TRBV10-3 to TRBJ2-7, with 9 bases matching TRBD1. CDR1 is ENHRY and CDR2 is SYGVKD in the germline V gene. Germline trimming cut 8 bases from V and 6 bases from J; bases unmatched to any gene: 8. This CDR3 has 13 amino acids. CDR3 nucleotide sequence: TGTGCCATCTTAACAGGGGGCGAAGGCGAGCAGTACTTC. As protein: CAILTGGEGEQYF.

The chain is built from TRBV7-2 and TRBJ2-7; no firm D call. In germline, CDR1 is SGHTA, CDR2 FQGNSA. The V gene lost 5 bases and the J gene lost 0 bases, with 5 bases spanning the gap. The CDR3 contains 12 residues. CDR3 loop: CASSRSSYEQYF. The CDR3 coding sequence is TGTGCCAGCAGCCGAAGCTCCTACGAGCAGTACTTC. The full variable domain, rest sourced from reference TRBV7-2 and TRBJ2-7, is GAGVSQSPSNKVTEKGKDVELRCDPISGHTALYWYRQSLGQGLEFLIYFQGNSAPDKSGLPSDRFSAERTGGSVSTLTIQRTQQEDSAVYLCASSRSSYEQYFGPGTRLTVT.

This sequence joins TRBV27 and TRBJ2-7; 8 bases are a match to TRBD2. From germline, CDR1 is MNHEY and CDR2 SMNVEV (reference sequence). The CDR3 length is 15 residues. Trimming removed 3 bases from V and 6 bases from J; junction bases left unmatched: 10. The chain's CDR3 is CASSFGPGGRFEQYF. CDR3 DNA sequence: TGTGCCAGCAGTTTTGGACCAGGCGGGAGGTTCGAGCAGTACTTC.

V gene TRBV7-3 combines with J gene TRBJ2-4, with TRBD2 matching 13 bases. This CDR3 comprises 19 residues. With V trimmed by 3 bases and J by 3 bases, 11 bases remained unmatched. Germline CDR1 and CDR2: SGHTA and FQGTGA. The CDR3 sequence is CASSLSSGLAGVGKNIQYF. The CDR3 DNA follows: TGTGCCAGCAGCTTGTCGTCCGGACTAGCGGGAGTAGGCAAAAACATTCAGTACTTC.

This chain joins TRBV12-5 and TRBJ2-2; D might be TRBD1 (5 bases). The V and J ends lost 6 bases and 5 bases respectively, with 13 bases between them. Germline assignment: CDR1 LGHNT and CDR2 FRNRAP. CDR3 size: 14 residues. The CDR3 nucleotides are TGTGCTAGTGGCCCGCCAAAGGGGACCGGGGAGCTGTTTTTT. Amino acid sequence: CASGPPKGTGELFF.